This TCR beta chain was sequenced during a study of blood T cell repertoires in COVID-19. Study summary: T cells, B-cell-depleted T cells, or PBMCs supplied cDNA or gDNA.

Under the authors' procedure: Reference gene primer amplification in the assay estimated nucleated cell counts. TCRdb's table, derived via immunoSEQ multiplex PCR, lists solely in-frame clones and lacks some. For V, J and clone size, that table is used; D and trimming come from the DNA. The repertoire holds over 200,000 clones, with 80% to 85% as singletons. In its sample, this clone was seen a few times. Germline CDR1 and CDR2: GTSNPN and SVGIG (reference sequence). Trimming removed 8 bases from V and 5 bases from J; junction bases left unmatched: 7. The CDR3 spans 13 residues. The chain joins TRBV30 to TRBJ1-4; TRBD1 aligns across 8 bases. This receptor was taken from a man aged 50 or older with active or convalescent COVID-19. The sample was peripheral blood. DNA of the CDR3: TGTGCCGGGTCCCGGGACAGGAATGAAAAACTGTTTTTT. Protein: CAGSRDRNEKLFF.